The 20 T cell receptor beta chains presented below share a single source sample, sequenced in a study of Ad26.COV2.S vaccination and SARS-CoV-2 variants. The repertoire was sequenced with immunoSEQ multiplex PCR; TCRdb's copy has only in-frame clones and lacks some. The data show roughly 320,000 clones, about 86% seen once. The treatment: about 20 received Ad26.COV2.S at low or high dose, single or two shots; about 5 received placebo; per-sample allocation not given. Vaccine and placebo recipients were sampled on day 63 after the first injection. The sample consisted of peripheral blood, taken in a trial of Ad26.COV2.S vaccine versus placebo. The receptors derive from a person aged 18-65 years who received the Ad26.COV2.S COVID-19 vaccine or a placebo.

The genes are TRBV7-2 and TRBJ1-6; 8 nucleotides align to TRBD1. The ends lost 3 bases at V and 10 bases at J; junction bases unmatched: 8. Germline V gives CDR1 SGHTA, CDR2 FQGNSA. This CDR3 has 15 residues. The CDR3 DNA is TGTGCCAGCAGCTTGGGCGGACAGGGAGGGTCACCCCTCCACTTT. Translating gives CASSLGGQGGSPLHF. Full variable domain (rest looked up from reference TRBV7-2 and TRBJ1-6): GAGVSQSPSNKVTEKGKDVELRCDPISGHTALYWYRQSLGQGLEFLIYFQGNSAPDKSGLPSDRFSAERTGGSVSTLTIQRTQQEDSAVYLCASSLGGQGGSPLHFGNGTRLTVT.

The V call is TRBV5-1, the J call TRBJ1-2; 7 bases align to TRBD1. This CDR3 is 15 amino acids long. From germline, CDR1 is SGHRS and CDR2 YFSETQ. V was clipped by 0 bases and J by 2 bases; unmatched bases: 4. The CDR3 DNA reads TGCGCCAGCAGCTTGGCCGGGGGACAGAACTATGGCTACACCTTC. Protein: CASSLAGGQNYGYTF.

CDR3 in DNA: TGTGCCAGCAGCTTGGGGACAGGGGGCCAAGAGACCCAGTACTTC. It encodes CASSLGTGGQETQYF. The chain couples TRBV5-4 to TRBJ2-5, with 10 nucleotides matching TRBD1. Germline lookup yields CDR1 SGHNT and CDR2 YYREEE (reference sequence). J was trimmed by 1 base and V by 0 bases; bases with no gene match: 0. The CDR3 is made up of 15 amino acids.

The chain has TRBV19 and TRBJ2-3; tentative D call: TRBD2 (5 bases). Germline V CDR1 and CDR2: LNHDA, SQIVND (reference sequence). V lost 4 bases and J 2 bases, leaving 10 bases between the germline ends. The CDR3 extends over 14 amino acids. This CDR3 reads CASSTERDTDTQYF. The CDR3 DNA reads as TGTGCCAGTAGTACTGAACGGGACACAGATACGCAGTATTTT. Based on the CDR3 plus reference TRBV19 and TRBJ2-3, the full variable domain is DGGITQSPKYLFRKEGQNVTLSCEQNLNHDAMYWYRQDPGQGLRLIYYSQIVNDFQKGDIAEGYSVSREKKESFPLTVTSAQKNPTAFYLCASSTERDTDTQYFGPGTRLTVL.

The chain employs TRBV19 and TRBJ2-3; 13 bases match TRBD2. Trimming at V came to 5 bases and at J to 5 bases, leaving 10 bases not matched to a gene. Germline CDR1 and CDR2: LNHDA and SQIVND (reference sequence). CDR3 length equals 17 residues. In DNA form, the CDR3 reads TGTGCCAGTAGTCAACCCGGGACTAGCGGGGTGGAAGATACGCAGTATTTT. This encodes CASSQPGTSGVEDTQYF.

The CDR3 spells CASSADPANTGELFF. The CDR3 coding sequence is TGTGCCAGCTCAGCAGACCCCGCGAACACCGGGGAGCTGTTTTTT. The chain uses TRBV18 and TRBJ2-2; D remains ambiguous. The germline V gene encodes CDR1 KGHSH and CDR2 LQKENI. V was trimmed by 5 bases and J by 0 bases, leaving 10 bases between them. The CDR3 extends over 15 amino acids.

The genes are TRBV15 and TRBJ2-7; D remains ambiguous. The length of the CDR3 is 14 residues. Germline CDR1 LNHNV, CDR2 YYDKDF (reference sequence). Trimming took off 0 bases at V and 0 bases at J, with 6 bases between the two ends. The CDR3 reads CATSRDPSSYEQYF. The DNA for the CDR3 is TGTGCCACCAGCAGAGACCCAAGCTCCTACGAGCAGTACTTC. Based on the CDR3 plus reference TRBV15 and TRBJ2-7, the full variable domain is DAMVIQNPRYQVTQFGKPVTLSCSQTLNHNVMYWYQQKSSQAPKLLFHYYDKDFNNEADTPDNFQSRRPNTSFCFLDIRSPGLGDTAMYLCATSRDPSSYEQYFGPGTRLTVT.

This clone was observed once. The rearrangement links TRBV6-5 to TRBJ2-3; 7 nucleotides align to TRBD1. The CDR3 loop spans 12 amino acids. Germline loops: CDR1 MNHEY, CDR2 SVGAGI. V dropped 6 bases and J dropped 3; count of bases not matched to a gene: 0. The CDR3 region is CASRQGTDTQYF. CDR3 in DNA: TGTGCCAGCAGACAGGGGACAGATACGCAGTATTTT.

The rearrangement joins TRBV3-1 (or the pseudogene TRBV3-2) to TRBJ2-5; tentative D call: TRBD1 (5 bases). The germline V gene has CDR1 LGHDT and CDR2 YNNKEL (reference sequence). Trimming pared 1 base from V and 7 bases from J, leaving 16 bases between. The CDR3 is 15 amino acids. CDR3 residues: CASSQAGRVVVTQYF. DNA for the CDR3: TGTGCCAGCAGCCAAGCCGGCAGGGTGGTGGTGACCCAGTACTTC.

The V and J genes are TRBV6-5 and TRBJ1-1; perhaps TRBD1 as D (5 bases). The CDR3 spans 15 residues. Trimming took 6 bases from V and 4 from J, leaving 18 bases between them. Germline CDR1 and CDR2: MNHEY and SVGAGI. CDR3 sequence: CASSRDRSRLTEAFF. The CDR3 nucleotides are TGTGCCAGCAGCCGGGACCGTAGTCGGCTCACTGAAGCTTTCTTT.

This chain joins TRBV5-4 and TRBJ1-1; perhaps TRBD1 as D (5 bases). Germline CDR1 and CDR2: SGHNT and YYREEE (reference sequence). V gave up 0 bases and J gave up 0 bases, with 9 bases separating them. CDR3 length: 15 amino acids. CDR3 nucleotide sequence: TGTGCCAGCAGCTTGGTCGGGACGGTGAACACTGAAGCTTTCTTT. Amino acid sequence: CASSLVGTVNTEAFF.

The chain combines TRBV19 with TRBJ1-5; the match to TRBD1 covers 10 bases. The CDR3 covers 16 residues. The V gene end was trimmed by 5 bases and the J gene end by 1 base; junction bases not matched to a gene: 5. Germline CDR1 and CDR2: LNHDA and SQIVND (reference sequence). DNA for the CDR3: TGTGCCAGTAGTCCTGGACAGGGGGTCAGCAATCAGCCCCAGCATTTT. It encodes CASSPGQGVSNQPQHF. Based on the CDR3 plus reference TRBV19 and TRBJ1-5, the full variable domain is DGGITQSPKYLFRKEGQNVTLSCEQNLNHDAMYWYRQDPGQGLRLIYYSQIVNDFQKGDIAEGYSVSREKKESFPLTVTSAQKNPTAFYLCASSPGQGVSNQPQHFGDGTRLSIL.

This chain's CDR3 is CAWKDRGTEAFF. The CDR3 nucleotides are TGTGCCTGGAAGGACAGGGGGACTGAAGCTTTCTTT. The chain combines TRBV30 with TRBJ1-1; 10 positions agree with TRBD1. Germline CDR1 and CDR2: GTSNPN and SVGIG (reference sequence). The J segment lost 5 bases and the V segment lost 4 bases, leaving 1 base of the junction unmatched. The CDR3 length is 12 residues.

The V and J genes are TRBV3-1 (or the pseudogene TRBV3-2) and TRBJ2-2; the D is unclear. V shed 4 bases and J shed 1 base, with 4 bases lying between them. Germline V gene sequence: CDR1 LGHDT, CDR2 YNNKEL (reference sequence). The CDR3 covers 13 residues. CDR3 sequence reads: CASSLQNTGELFF. The DNA of the CDR3 is TGTGCCAGCAGCCTGCAGAACACCGGGGAGCTGTTTTTT.

The CDR3: CASSLVRQGNTGELFF. The CDR3 nucleotides are TGTGCCAGCAGCTTGGTCCGACAGGGAAACACCGGGGAGCTGTTTTTT. V gene TRBV7-8 combines with J gene TRBJ2-2, with TRBD1 matching 7 bases. J was trimmed by 2 bases and V by 3 bases; bases with no gene match: 6. The germline V gene encodes CDR1 SGHVS and CDR2 FQNEAQ. The CDR3 spans 16 residues.

This clone was seen only once. J is TRBJ1-2 and V is TRBV7-2; no clear D. Trimming removed 5 bases from V and 0 bases from J, with 25 bases in between. Germline CDR1 reads SGHTA; CDR2 reads FQGNSA. This CDR3 comprises 19 residues. DNA for the CDR3: TGTGCCAGCAGCCCCCAACCCGTAGCCTCTAAAAAAGCTAACTATGGCTACACCTTC. Translating it yields CASSPQPVASKKANYGYTF.

V usage is TRBV7-9 and J usage is TRBJ1-6; 9 bases agree with TRBD1. CDR3 length: 15 amino acids. Germline assignment: CDR1 SEHNR and CDR2 FQNEAQ (reference sequence). The V segment lost 6 bases and the J segment 7 bases; nucleotides outside the gene matches: 7. In nucleotides, the CDR3 is TGTGCCAGCAGACGGGGACAGGGAGGCAATTCACCCCTCCACTTT. It specifies CASRRGQGGNSPLHF.

The chain uses TRBV7-9 and TRBJ1-4, with 7 positions matching TRBD1. Trimming removed 5 bases from V and 0 bases from J; junction bases left unmatched: 9. Per the germline V gene, CDR1 is SEHNR and CDR2 is FQNEAQ (reference sequence). The CDR3 has 17 residues. The CDR3 reads CASSADRAETTNEKLFF. The CDR3 nucleotides are TGTGCCAGCAGCGCCGACAGGGCTGAAACAACTAATGAAAAACTGTTTTTT.

This clone was seen more than once but under ten times. The chain is built from TRBV3-1 (or the pseudogene TRBV3-2) and TRBJ1-1; D possibly corresponds to TRBD1 (6 bases). V dropped 4 bases and J dropped 6 bases, with 12 bases sitting between them. This CDR3 region has 13 residues. CDR1 and CDR2 from the germline V gene are LGHDT and YNNKEL (reference sequence). CDR3 DNA: TGTGCCAGCAGCCTCAGGGGCTGGCCTGAAGCTTTCTTT. It codes for CASSLRGWPEAFF.

The rearrangement uses TRBV6-2 or TRBV6-3 and TRBJ1-2; 7 bases are shared with TRBD1. CDR3 length: 14 amino acids. From germline, CDR1 is MNHEY and CDR2 SVGEGT. The junction had 6 bases not matched to a gene; V was cut back by 0 bases and J by 8 bases. CDR3 nucleotide sequence: TGTGCCAGCAGTTACTCGGATAGAGGGGGCGGCTACACCTTC. It codes for CASSYSDRGGGYTF.